Below are 9 T cell receptor beta chains sequenced from a single sample in a study of blood T cell repertoires in COVID-19. Produced via immunoSEQ multiplex PCR; TCRdb's table is partial and in-frame only. The sample shows approximately 100,000 clones, about 91% of them seen only once. Sequencing was performed on peripheral blood. The receptors shown here come from a human donor in a cohort sampled during active COVID-19.

The J gene is TRBJ2-3, the V gene TRBV9, with D maybe TRBD2 (5 bases). The CDR3 totals 14 residues. V was clipped by 4 bases and J by 2 bases, with 11 bases between them. Germline loops: CDR1 SGDLS, CDR2 YYNGEE. The CDR3 DNA follows: TGTGCCAGCAGCCGGGGTAGCGACACAGATACGCAGTATTTT. Protein: CASSRGSDTDTQYF.

The chain is built from TRBV6-5 and TRBJ2-7; a weak D match, TRBD1 (6 bases). This CDR3 is 14 amino acids long. Germline CDR1 reads MNHEY; CDR2 reads SVGAGI. The V gene lost 7 bases and the J gene lost 2 bases, with 15 bases spanning the gap. The CDR3 DNA is TGTGCCAGCATGGTCAGGACAGCAGCCTACGAGCAGTACTTC. Translated, it gives CASMVRTAAYEQYF.

The V gene is TRBV7-2, the J gene TRBJ2-4, with TRBD2 as a possible D gene (6 bases). Germline assignment: CDR1 SGHTA and CDR2 FQGNSA. With 4 bases removed from V and 6 bases from J, the gap between germline ends came to 19 bases. The CDR3 runs 16 residues. The DNA of the CDR3 is TGTGCCAGCAGCTCCCTGACATCGGGGGTAAGAAACATTCAGTACTTC. This codes for CASSSLTSGVRNIQYF.

This clone was seen only once. The rearrangement uses TRBV24-1 and TRBJ1-5, with D uncertain. Per germline, CDR1 KGHDR and CDR2 SFDVKD. The V end was cut by 1 base, the J end by 5 bases, with 8 bases between. CDR3 size: 14 residues. In DNA form, the CDR3 reads TGTGCCACCAGTGATTTCGACACTGATCAGCCCCAGCATTTT. Its protein product is CATSDFDTDQPQHF.

The chain has TRBV7-2 and TRBJ2-6; 9 nucleotides agree with TRBD1. Germline V CDR1 and CDR2: SGHTA, FQGNSA. J was trimmed by 2 bases and V by 4 bases; bases with no gene match: 3. This CDR3 has 16 amino acids. In DNA form, the CDR3 reads TGTGCCAGCAGCTCACAGGGGGCGGCTGGGGCCAACGTCCTGACTTTC. This sequence encodes CASSSQGAAGANVLTF.

CDR3 coding DNA: TGTGCCAGCAGCCCAGGGGGCGCGACTCAGCCCCAGCATTTT. Its translation is CASSPGGATQPQHF. V usage is TRBV9 and J usage is TRBJ1-5; 8 bases align to TRBD1. Trimming removed 4 bases from V and 6 bases from J; junction bases left unmatched: 6. Germline V CDR1 and CDR2: SGDLS, YYNGEE. The CDR3 has 14 amino acids.

This chain links TRBV2 with TRBJ2-3; D possibly corresponds to TRBD2 (7 bases). The CDR3 sequence is 18 residues long. V was clipped by 5 bases and J by 0 bases, with 21 bases between them. Germline V gene data show CDR1 as SNHLY and CDR2 as FYNNEI. CDR3 region: CASSNGQRDLTSTDTQYF. Written as DNA, the CDR3 is TGTGCCAGCAGTAACGGACAGCGGGACTTAACTAGCACAGATACGCAGTATTTT.

J is TRBJ2-7 and V is TRBV15, with 10 bases matching TRBD2. CDR3 length equals 16 residues. The trim removed 5 bases at V and 3 bases at J, leaving 10 bases unmatched. Looked up from germline, CDR1 is LNHNV and CDR2 is YYDKDF (reference sequence). The CDR3 nucleotides are TGTGCCACCAGCGGCTTTCGAGGGACTAGCGACTACGAGCAGTACTTC. It is translated as CATSGFRGTSDYEQYF. The full variable domain, completed using reference TRBV15 and TRBJ2-7, is DAMVIQNPRYQVTQFGKPVTLSCSQTLNHNVMYWYQQKSSQAPKLLFHYYDKDFNNEADTPDNFQSRRPNTSFCFLDIRSPGLGDTAMYLCATSGFRGTSDYEQYFGPGTRLTVT.

This sequence joins TRBV28 and TRBJ1-5; weak D call: TRBD1 (5 bases). The germline V gene has CDR1 MDHEN and CDR2 SYDVKM. The germline V and J ends were trimmed by 11 bases and 4 bases, with 18 bases remaining between them. CDR3 length: 14 residues. The CDR3 reads CAVKQGIENQPQHF. CDR3 nucleotide sequence: TGTGCCGTTAAGCAGGGAATCGAAAATCAGCCCCAGCATTTT.